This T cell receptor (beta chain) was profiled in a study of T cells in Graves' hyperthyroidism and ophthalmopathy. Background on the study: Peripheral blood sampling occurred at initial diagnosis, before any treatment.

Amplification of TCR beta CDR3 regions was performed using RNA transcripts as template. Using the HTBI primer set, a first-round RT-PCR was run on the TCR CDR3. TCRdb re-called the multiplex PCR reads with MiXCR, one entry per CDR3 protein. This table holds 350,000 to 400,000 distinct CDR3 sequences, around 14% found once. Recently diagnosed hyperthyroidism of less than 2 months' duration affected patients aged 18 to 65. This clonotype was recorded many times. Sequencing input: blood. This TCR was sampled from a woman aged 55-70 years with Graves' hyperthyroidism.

The CDR3 sequence is CSARDLVPSGRAYNEQFF. The DNA for the CDR3 is TGCAGTGCTAGAGACCTAGTGCCTAGCGGGAGGGCCTACAATGAGCAGTTCTTC. The chain combines TRBV20-1 with TRBJ2-1; 12 bases are a match to TRBD2. Germline V gives CDR1 DFQATT, CDR2 SNEGSKA (reference sequence). This CDR3 has 18 amino acids. V was clipped by 0 bases and J by 2 bases; unmatched bases: 8.